This record covers a single T cell receptor beta chain. Its antigen target is currently unknown. One base away there is no much larger clone; base qualities are not given. This record belongs to a study of CD8 T cell repertoires and HIV-1 epitope variants (TCRdb year 2020). About the full investigation: T cells were stimulated in separate culture wells with each of twenty-five peptides representing autologous and known Gag and Nef epitope variants. Among the control conditions were a peptide pool of CMV, EBV and flu, the Ebola AY9 epitope serving as a negative control, and a well with no peptide. Three Gag epitope families and Nef HW9 and YT9 were included among the tested epitopes. T cells were enriched with the EasySep Human T Cell Enrichment Kit and co-cultured with equal numbers of autologous T cell-negative cells as antigen-presenting cells. Cultures ran for 10 days in IMDM with gentamicin, with half-media changes on days 3 and 7 adding IL-2, IL-7 and IL-15. An aliquot of 1M T cells was saved as an uncultured baseline condition, separate from the 75 to 95 T cell cultures. A total of about 83 T cell cultures were run, with each culture condition performed in triplicate except for one peptide, which was performed in duplicate.

Overall study results and their limits: The assay identified only TCR beta chains and indicated proliferation to antigen, not T cell function or cytokine profile. The Nef KF9 family was recognized by five clonotypes and the HW9 family by one, and no responses to the TAALDMSHF plasma variant were observed. The study identified roughly ten antigen-specific TCR beta clonotypes, 6 or 7 of which appeared to be cross-reactive for autologous or known escape epitope variants.

The EasySep Human CD8+ T Cell Enrichment Kit was used on day 10 to isolate CD8+ T cells from every culture. TCR beta CDR3 regions were sequenced at survey depth on the immunoSEQ platform. The QIAamp DNA micro kit was used to extract genomic DNA from every cultured and uncultured CD8+ T cell population. Turning to the authors' computational methods: Samples with fewer than 5,000 productive reads were excluded, resulting in the removal of about 6% of the roughly 80 HIV peptide-stimulated cultures. Sequences were trimmed to CDR3 by a MANAFEST web app, and nonproductive sequences, CDR3s under 5 amino acids, and sequences not starting with C or ending with F/W were removed. Antigen-specific clonotypes had to expand in at least 2 of 3 replicates versus no-peptide control at FDR 0.01, only within one epitope family. A frequency at least fivefold higher than in wells stimulated with peptides from other epitope families was additionally required for specific clonotypes. TCRdb re-hosts the immuneACCESS table, in-frame sequences only. Its copies lack some clones; in the studies checked, an unresolved V gene accounts for under half of them, and the cause for the rest is not known. V and J calls and clone size are copied from that table; D and trimming were computed from the DNA. The sample yields about 5,000 clones; less than 75% were counted once. The ten biggest clones cover 43% of the sample.

From a lookup of the germline V gene (reference sequence), CDR1 and CDR2 are LNHDA and SQIVND. The CDR3, from cysteine to phenylalanine, totals 12 residues. Only the CDR3 DNA is retained, 36 bases long and in frame from the first base. Between the V and J ends, shortened by 8 bases and 6 bases respectively, the junction contains 10 bases. This chain joins TRBV19 to TRBJ2-2; the D gene assignment is ambiguous. This receptor was taken from a male donor with HIV. The sample was cultured CD8+ T cells derived from PBMCs. The CDR3 sequence is CASPRMAGELFF. DNA sequence: TGTGCCAGTCCACGTATGGCCGGGGAGCTGTTTTTT.